This entry lists 27 T cell receptor beta chains sequenced from one sample in a study of radiotherapy plus CTLA-4 blockade in lung cancer. This table comes from immunoSEQ multiplex PCR, and its TCRdb copy is limited to in-frame clones, with some not included. The data hold 95,000 to 150,000 clones, with 75% to 90% observed a single time. The sequences come from peripheral blood, collected from a patient treated with radiotherapy plus ipilimumab. These receptors were collected from a human donor with non-small cell lung cancer that progressed on radiotherapy plus ipilimumab.

This sequence joins TRBV15 and TRBJ2-3; D perhaps matches TRBD2 (6 bases). CDR1 and CDR2 (germline): LNHNV, YYDKDF (reference sequence). The V end lost 5 bases, the J end lost 5 bases, and 8 bases lay between the germline ends. This CDR3 region has 12 residues. This CDR3 is CATSGAGDTQYF. The CDR3 nucleotides are TGTGCCACCAGCGGAGCGGGAGATACGCAGTATTTT. The full variable domain, completed using reference TRBV15 and TRBJ2-3, is DAMVIQNPRYQVTQFGKPVTLSCSQTLNHNVMYWYQQKSSQAPKLLFHYYDKDFNNEADTPDNFQSRRPNTSFCFLDIRSPGLGDTAMYLCATSGAGDTQYFGPGTRLTVL.

V usage is TRBV2 and J usage is TRBJ2-3; a possible D gene is TRBD2 (6 bases). Per the germline V gene, CDR1 is SNHLY and CDR2 is FYNNEI. This CDR3 contains 14 residues. V lost 6 bases, J lost 4 bases, and 14 bases lay in between. For the CDR3, the DNA is TGTGCCAGCAGCATGGCGGGACGCGCAGATACGCAGTATTTT. Its translation is CASSMAGRADTQYF.

J is TRBJ2-1 and V is TRBV4-1; 10 bases are a match to TRBD2. CDR3 length equals 16 residues. CDR1 MGHRA and CDR2 YSYEKL come from the germline V gene. V dropped 2 bases and J dropped 7; count of bases not matched to a gene: 8. Here the CDR3 reads CASSQQLAGIGNEQFF. CDR3 DNA: TGCGCCAGCAGCCAACAACTAGCGGGAATCGGGAATGAGCAGTTCTTC.

This rearrangement joins TRBV2 to TRBJ1-2; D possibly corresponds to TRBD1 (6 bases). The CDR3 spans 12 residues. Trimming took 6 bases from V and 4 from J, leaving 9 bases between them. Germline V gene data show CDR1 as SNHLY and CDR2 as FYNNEI. CDR3 sequence (DNA): TGTGCCAGCAGCGAGGACAGCTATGGCTACACCTTC. Amino acids: CASSEDSYGYTF.

V usage is TRBV11-2 and J usage is TRBJ1-1; D is undetermined. The ends were cut back, 4 bases at V and 2 bases at J, with 8 bases in the middle. The germline V gene has CDR1 SGHAT and CDR2 FQNNGV. The CDR3 has 13 amino acids. The CDR3 reads CASSSPFNTEAFF. The CDR3 DNA is TGTGCCAGCAGCTCCCCGTTTAACACTGAAGCTTTCTTT.

This chain joins TRBV6-5 and TRBJ2-7; D not certain. Per the germline V gene, CDR1 is MNHEY and CDR2 is SVGAGI. V was trimmed by 3 bases and J by 6 bases, leaving 6 bases between them. CDR3 length equals 11 residues. The CDR3: CASSYGAEQYF. The CDR3 DNA reads TGTGCCAGCAGTTATGGTGCCGAGCAGTACTTC.

This rearrangement joins TRBV9 to TRBJ2-3, with 9 bases identical to TRBD2. CDR3 length: 17 amino acids. Germline CDR1 SGDLS, CDR2 YYNGEE. V was clipped by 0 bases and J by 2 bases; unmatched bases: 7. Written as DNA, the CDR3 is TGTGCCAGCAGCGTAGAGGGTAGCGGGAGAACCACAGATACGCAGTATTTT. It encodes CASSVEGSGRTTDTQYF. The variable domain in full, completed from reference TRBV9 and TRBJ2-3, reads DSGVTQTPKHLITATGQRVTLRCSPRSGDLSVYWYQQSLDQGLQFLIQYYNGEERAKGNILERFSAQQFPDLHSELNLSSLELGDSALYFCASSVEGSGRTTDTQYFGPGTRLTVL.

This rearrangement joins TRBV10-3 to TRBJ2-1; the match to TRBD2 covers 8 bases. Germline lookup yields CDR1 ENHRY and CDR2 SYGVKD. This CDR3 region has 15 residues. V was pared by 7 bases and J by 8 bases, with 13 bases of the junction left unmatched. The CDR3 is CAITTGAGTRDEQFF. DNA for the CDR3: TGTGCCATCACAACGGGGGCCGGGACTAGAGATGAGCAGTTCTTC.

The table lists this clone with a count of one. The CDR3, as DNA: TGTGCCAGCTCAGCAGGAGCTTGGTATGACGAGCAGTACTTC. Translating gives CASSAGAWYDEQYF. This chain joins TRBV18 and TRBJ2-7, with D hard to call. The CDR3 spans 14 residues. The germline gives CDR1 KGHSH, CDR2 LQKENI. Trimming pared 5 bases from V and 5 bases from J, leaving 16 bases between.

V usage is TRBV6-5 and J usage is TRBJ2-7, with D tentatively TRBD1 (6 bases). Trimming left V 6 bases short and J 2 bases short, with 17 bases between. The CDR3 loop spans 15 amino acids. The germline CDR1 and CDR2 sequences are MNHEY and SVGAGI. The CDR3 DNA follows: TGTGCCAGCAGCCAGTTGACCGGGACACCCTACGAGCAGTACTTC. This codes for CASSQLTGTPYEQYF.

This rearrangement joins TRBV7-9 to TRBJ2-3; D unresolved. CDR3 length: 14 residues. Trimming removed 3 bases from V and 2 bases from J, with 9 bases in between. The germline V gene encodes CDR1 SEHNR and CDR2 FQNEAQ (reference sequence). This chain's CDR3 is CASSFGSLTDTQYF. The CDR3 region has the DNA TGTGCCAGCAGCTTCGGTTCACTCACAGATACGCAGTATTTT. Full variable domain (rest looked up from reference TRBV7-9 and TRBJ2-3): DTGVSQNPRHKITKRGQNVTFRCDPISEHNRLYWYRQTLGQGPEFLTYFQNEAQLEKSRLLSDRFSAERPKGSFSTLEIQRTEQGDSAMYLCASSFGSLTDTQYFGPGTRLTVL.

The J gene is TRBJ1-2, the V gene TRBV18; D is unclear. This CDR3 comprises 14 residues. Germline V gives CDR1 KGHSH, CDR2 LQKENI. The V and J ends lost 3 bases and 2 bases respectively, with 10 bases between them. The CDR3 here is CASSPIRGNYGYTF. The DNA for the CDR3 is TGTGCCAGCTCACCCATTCGGGGAAACTATGGCTACACCTTC.

The sample holds a few counts of this clone. V and J are TRBV15 and TRBJ2-7; weak D call: TRBD2 (6 bases). V dropped 3 bases and J dropped 3 bases, with 9 bases sitting between them. The germline gives CDR1 LNHNV, CDR2 YYDKDF (reference sequence). The CDR3 extends over 13 amino acids. CDR3 residues: CATSRVSGYEQYF. For the CDR3, the DNA is TGTGCCACCAGCAGGGTTAGCGGCTACGAGCAGTACTTC.

For this clone: The sample contains more than one DNA sequence encoding this CDR3. The chain is built from TRBV6-5 and TRBJ2-2, with a tentative D call TRBD2 (6 bases). Trimming took 3 bases from V and 4 from J, leaving 15 bases between them. The length of the CDR3 is 16 residues. CDR1 MNHEY and CDR2 SVGAGI come from the germline V gene. The CDR3 DNA reads TGTGCCAGCAGTTATTCCCGACTAGGAGGCACCGGGGAGCTGTTTTTT. It translates to CASSYSRLGGTGELFF.

V and J are TRBV7-2 and TRBJ2-7; 7 bases fit TRBD2. The junction had 6 bases not matched to a gene; V was cut back by 4 bases and J by 3 bases. The CDR3 totals 14 residues. Germline V lookup: CDR1 SGHTA, CDR2 FQGNSA. The CDR3: CASSSSGTYYEQYF. Written as DNA, the CDR3 is TGTGCCAGCAGCTCAAGCGGGACCTACTACGAGCAGTACTTC.

V usage is TRBV6-1 and J usage is TRBJ2-2, with D perhaps matching TRBD1 (6 bases). CDR1 and CDR2 from the germline V gene are MNHNS and SASEGT. Trimming removed 3 bases at V and 4 bases at J, with 9 bases between. The CDR3 extends over 14 amino acids. The CDR3 DNA follows: TGTGCCAGCAGTGATCAGGGGAGCACCGGGGAGCTGTTTTTT. This translates into CASSDQGSTGELFF.

This chain connects TRBV7-3 to TRBJ2-1, with 9 bases matching TRBD2. J was trimmed by 6 bases and V by 3 bases; bases with no gene match: 6. The CDR3 totals 15 residues. Per germline, CDR1 SGHTA and CDR2 FQGTGA. The CDR3 sequence is CASSLPGLAGNEQFF. The CDR3 DNA follows: TGTGCCAGCAGCTTGCCGGGACTAGCAGGCAATGAGCAGTTCTTC.

The chain recombines TRBV25-1 with TRBJ2-7, with 9 bases that match TRBD2. Trimming at V came to 1 base and at J to 4 bases, leaving 5 bases not matched to a gene. CDR3 length equals 15 residues. Germline CDR1 is MGHDK and CDR2 is SYGVNS. DNA of the CDR3: TGTGCCAGCAGTGAATCTAGCGGGATTAGGTACGAGCAGTACTTC. Its protein is CASSESSGIRYEQYF.

CDR3 nucleotide sequence: TGTGCCAGCAGCTTAGACTCCGTGGATGAGCAGTTCTTC. Translated: CASSLDSVDEQFF. The genes are TRBV7-9 and TRBJ2-1, with D unresolved. The CDR3 extends over 13 amino acids. CDR1 is SEHNR and CDR2 is FQNEAQ in the germline V gene (reference sequence). With 1 base removed from V and 8 bases from J, the gap between germline ends came to 9 bases.

The genes are TRBV6-1 and TRBJ2-7; D assignment may be TRBD1 or TRBD2 (5 bases each). This CDR3 contains 13 residues. The germline V and J ends were trimmed by 11 bases and 0 bases, with 14 bases remaining between them. Germline V gives CDR1 MNHNS, CDR2 SASEGT. The CDR3 DNA reads as TGTGCCGGATCCGGGACGGTCTCCTACGAGCAGTACTTC. Translation: CAGSGTVSYEQYF.

This rearrangement joins TRBV5-1 to TRBJ1-1; D is unresolved. Germline-derived CDR1 and CDR2 are SGHRS and YFSETQ. The CDR3 spans 13 residues. V gave up 4 bases and J gave up 5 bases, with 12 bases separating them. CDR3 in DNA: TGCGCCAGCAGCCCGAACATAGGGACTGAAGCTTTCTTT. Residues: CASSPNIGTEAFF.

The rearrangement uses TRBV25-1 and TRBJ2-5, with TRBD2 as a possible D gene (5 bases). This CDR3 spans 16 amino acids. CDR1 and CDR2 (germline): MGHDK, SYGVNS. The V end lost 0 bases, the J end lost 7 bases, and 18 bases lay between the germline ends. Here the CDR3 reads CASSEYQTEARATQYF. CDR3 bases: TGTGCCAGCAGTGAATATCAGACGGAAGCGCGGGCGACCCAGTACTTC.

With regard to this clone: Other DNA sequences in this sample translate to the same CDR3. The V gene is TRBV6-1, the J gene TRBJ1-5; D possibly corresponds to TRBD1 (5 bases). The length of the CDR3 is 14 residues. In germline, CDR1 is MNHNS, CDR2 SASEGT. V dropped 0 bases and J dropped 4 bases, with 7 bases sitting between them. The CDR3 DNA follows: TGTGCCAGCAGTGAAGCGGGACCTAATCAGCCCCAGCATTTT. Amino acids: CASSEAGPNQPQHF.

The genes are TRBV14 and TRBJ1-1, with unresolved D. CDR3 length equals 13 residues. V was clipped by 2 bases and J by 4 bases, with 8 bases between them. CDR1 is SGHDN, CDR2 FVKESK, per germline. The CDR3 reads CASSQIGPTEAFF. The CDR3 nucleotides are TGTGCCAGCAGCCAAATAGGACCCACTGAAGCTTTCTTT. Full variable domain (missing parts from reference TRBV14 and TRBJ1-1): EAGVTQFPSHSVIEKGQTVTLRCDPISGHDNLYWYRRVMGKEIKFLLHFVKESKQDESGMPNNRFLAERTGGTYSTLKVQPAELEDSGVYFCASSQIGPTEAFFGQGTRLTVV.

The chain joins TRBV5-7 to TRBJ1-1; D gene ambiguous. TRBV5-7 is an ORF for which the function is uncertain. Trimming removed 6 bases at V and 4 bases at J, with 10 bases between. The length of the CDR3 is 12 residues. CDR3 protein: CASIRRSTEAFF. The CDR3 DNA reads TGTGCCAGCATTAGGAGGTCCACTGAAGCTTTCTTT.

This rearrangement joins TRBV5-1 to TRBJ2-5, with 9 bases aligning to TRBD2. After removal of 5 bases from V and 5 bases from J, the junction contained 7 bases not matched to a gene. The CDR3 consists of 14 residues. In germline, CDR1 is SGHRS, CDR2 YFSETQ. CDR3 sequence: CASSSAGGTETQYF. The CDR3 region has the DNA TGCGCCAGCAGTTCTGCGGGAGGGACGGAGACCCAGTACTTC.

J is TRBJ2-3 and V is TRBV19, with D possibly called TRBD1 or TRBD2 (5 bases each). The CDR3 runs to 15 residues. Trimming took 2 bases from V and 6 from J, leaving 15 bases between them. Germline CDR1 and CDR2: LNHDA and SQIVND (reference sequence). CDR3 DNA: TGTGCCAGTAGTATATCAACGGGACCCACTGATACGCAGTATTTT. Protein: CASSISTGPTDTQYF.